This TCR beta chain emerged from a study of beta chain features in type 1 diabetes. General study points: Fewer insertions but more deletions were seen at VDJ junctions in type 1 diabetes patients.

This CDR3 spans 16 amino acids. Germline lookup yields CDR1 MNHEY and CDR2 SMNVEV (reference sequence). The V and J ends lost 6 bases and 4 bases respectively, with 18 bases between them. Each sorted population was over 98% pure. Expressed TCRB transcripts were sequenced because the entire RNA isolate underwent reverse transcription. Sequenced naive, central memory and regulatory T cell samples produced an average of about 3.57 million reads. TCRdb's table, derived via immunoSEQ multiplex PCR, lists solely in-frame clones and lacks some. The sample carries around 430,000 clones, 30% recorded once. As concerns this clone: Its antigen is unidentified.

This chain links TRBV27 with TRBJ1-4; D is perhaps TRBD1 (6 bases). The source of this sequence is a man aged 18 to 35 in good health. Sequenced sample: naive CD4+ T cells from blood. CDR3 loop: CASRRIGQRDNEKLFF. DNA for the CDR3: TGTGCCAGCAGACGTATTGGACAGCGAGATAATGAAAAACTGTTTTTT.